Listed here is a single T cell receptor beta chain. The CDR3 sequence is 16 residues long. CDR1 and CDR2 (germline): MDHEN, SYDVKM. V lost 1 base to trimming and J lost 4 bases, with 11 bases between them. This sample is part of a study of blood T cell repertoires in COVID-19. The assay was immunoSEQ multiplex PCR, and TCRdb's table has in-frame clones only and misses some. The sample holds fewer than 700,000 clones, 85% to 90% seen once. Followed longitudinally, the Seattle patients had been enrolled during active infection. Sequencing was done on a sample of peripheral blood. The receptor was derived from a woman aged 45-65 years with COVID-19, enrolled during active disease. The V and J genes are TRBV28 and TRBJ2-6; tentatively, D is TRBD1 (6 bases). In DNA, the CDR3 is TGTGCCAGCAGTTTATCAGGGGAGTTCGGGGCCAACGTCCTGACTTTC. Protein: CASSLSGEFGANVLTF.